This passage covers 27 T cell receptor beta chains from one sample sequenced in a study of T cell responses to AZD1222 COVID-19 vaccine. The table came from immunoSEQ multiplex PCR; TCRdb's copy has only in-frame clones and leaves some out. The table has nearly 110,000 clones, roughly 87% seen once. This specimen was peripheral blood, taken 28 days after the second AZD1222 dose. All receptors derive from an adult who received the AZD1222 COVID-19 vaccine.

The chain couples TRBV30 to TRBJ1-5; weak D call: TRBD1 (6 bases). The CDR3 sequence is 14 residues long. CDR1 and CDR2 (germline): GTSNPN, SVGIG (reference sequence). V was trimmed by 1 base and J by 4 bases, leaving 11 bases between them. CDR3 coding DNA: TGTGCCTGGAGTGACTGGACAGTGAATCAGCCCCAGCATTTT. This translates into CAWSDWTVNQPQHF.

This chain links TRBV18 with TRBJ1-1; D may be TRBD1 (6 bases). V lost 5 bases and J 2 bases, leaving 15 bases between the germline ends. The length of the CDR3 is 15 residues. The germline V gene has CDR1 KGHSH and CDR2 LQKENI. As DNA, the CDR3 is TGTGCCAGCTCAACTATATGGACAGAAAACACTGAAGCTTTCTTT. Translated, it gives CASSTIWTENTEAFF.

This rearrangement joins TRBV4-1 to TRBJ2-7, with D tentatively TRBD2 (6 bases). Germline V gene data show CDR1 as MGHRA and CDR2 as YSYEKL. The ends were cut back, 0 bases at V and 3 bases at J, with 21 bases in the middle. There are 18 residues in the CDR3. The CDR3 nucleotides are TGCGCCAGCAGCCAAGATGAGGGGTCCCGGGACTCCAGCTACGAGCAGTACTTC. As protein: CASSQDEGSRDSSYEQYF.

CDR3 in amino acids: CASSRTGDGYGYTF. The CDR3 bases are TGTGCCAGCAGTCGGACAGGGGACGGCTATGGCTACACCTTC. The rearrangement links TRBV6-5 to TRBJ1-2, with TRBD1 matching 9 bases. Germline values: CDR1 MNHEY, CDR2 SVGAGI. The CDR3 runs 14 residues. V was pared by 5 bases and J by 4 bases, with 5 bases of the junction left unmatched.

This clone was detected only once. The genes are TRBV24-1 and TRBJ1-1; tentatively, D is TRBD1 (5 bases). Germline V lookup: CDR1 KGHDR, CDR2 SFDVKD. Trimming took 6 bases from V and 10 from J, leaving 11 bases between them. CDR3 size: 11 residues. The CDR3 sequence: CATSTGVGAFF. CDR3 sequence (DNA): TGTGCCACCAGTACAGGAGTGGGAGCTTTCTTT.

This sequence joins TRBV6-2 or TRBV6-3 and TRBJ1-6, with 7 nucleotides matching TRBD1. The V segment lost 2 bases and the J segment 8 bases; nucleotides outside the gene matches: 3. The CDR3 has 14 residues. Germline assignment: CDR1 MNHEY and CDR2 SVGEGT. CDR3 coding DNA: TGTGCCAGCAGTTACAACAGGGGCTATTCACCCCTCCACTTT. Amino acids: CASSYNRGYSPLHF.

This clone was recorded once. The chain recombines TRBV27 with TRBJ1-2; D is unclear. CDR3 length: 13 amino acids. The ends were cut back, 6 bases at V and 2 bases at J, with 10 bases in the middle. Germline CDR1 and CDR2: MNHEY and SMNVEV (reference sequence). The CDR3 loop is CASSSQRNYGYTF. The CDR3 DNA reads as TGTGCCAGCAGCTCCCAGCGAAACTATGGCTACACCTTC.

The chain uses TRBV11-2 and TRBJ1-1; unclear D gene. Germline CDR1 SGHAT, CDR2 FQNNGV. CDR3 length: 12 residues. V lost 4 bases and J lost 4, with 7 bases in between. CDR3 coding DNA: TGTGCCAGCAGCTGGGGAGGCACTGAAGCTTTCTTT. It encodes CASSWGGTEAFF.

CDR3 DNA: TGTGCCTGGAGTGTACCAGGGGTCAATCAGCCCCAGCATTTT. Its protein product is CAWSVPGVNQPQHF. V gene TRBV30 combines with J gene TRBJ1-5; D possibly corresponds to TRBD1 (6 bases). The CDR3 covers 14 residues. The V and J ends lost 0 bases and 3 bases respectively, with 9 bases between them. Germline CDR1 is GTSNPN and CDR2 is SVGIG (reference sequence).

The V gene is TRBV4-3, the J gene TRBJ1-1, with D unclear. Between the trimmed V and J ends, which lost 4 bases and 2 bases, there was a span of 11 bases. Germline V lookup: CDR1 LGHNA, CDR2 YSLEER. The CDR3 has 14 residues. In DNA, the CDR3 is TGCGCCAGCAGCCTGAGCGTCCGAAACACTGAAGCTTTCTTT. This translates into CASSLSVRNTEAFF.

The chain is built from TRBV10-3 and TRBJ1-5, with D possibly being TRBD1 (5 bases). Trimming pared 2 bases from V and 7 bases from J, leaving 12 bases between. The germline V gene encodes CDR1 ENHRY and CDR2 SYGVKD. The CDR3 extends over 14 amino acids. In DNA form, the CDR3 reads TGTGCCATCAGTGAGCATGGGGGGGGGCAGCCCCAGCATTTT. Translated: CAISEHGGGQPQHF.

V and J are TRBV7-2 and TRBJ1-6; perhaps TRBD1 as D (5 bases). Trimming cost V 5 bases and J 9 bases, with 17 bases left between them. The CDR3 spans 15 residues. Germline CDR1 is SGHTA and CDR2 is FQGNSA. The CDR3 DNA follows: TGTGCCAGCAGCGTAGGGACGGTTTTAGGTTCACCCCTCCACTTT. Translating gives CASSVGTVLGSPLHF.

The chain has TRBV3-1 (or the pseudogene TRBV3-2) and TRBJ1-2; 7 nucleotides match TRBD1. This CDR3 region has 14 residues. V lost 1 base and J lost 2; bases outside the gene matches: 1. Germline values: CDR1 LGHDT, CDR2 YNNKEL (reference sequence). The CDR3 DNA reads TGTGCCAGCAGCCAAGGACAGGGCAACTATGGCTACACCTTC. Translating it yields CASSQGQGNYGYTF.

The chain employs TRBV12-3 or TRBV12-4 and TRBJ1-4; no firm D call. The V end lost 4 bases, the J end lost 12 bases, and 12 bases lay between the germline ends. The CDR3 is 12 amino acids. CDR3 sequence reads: CASSSPVRELFF. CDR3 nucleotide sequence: TGTGCCAGCAGTTCCCCAGTGAGGGAACTGTTTTTT.

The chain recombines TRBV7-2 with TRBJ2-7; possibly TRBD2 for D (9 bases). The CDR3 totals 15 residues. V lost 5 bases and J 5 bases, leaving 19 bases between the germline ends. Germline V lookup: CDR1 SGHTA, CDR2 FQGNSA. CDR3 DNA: TGTGCCAGCAGCCCAGGGGGCGGGGGGGCCCACGAGCAGTACTTC. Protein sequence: CASSPGGGGAHEQYF.

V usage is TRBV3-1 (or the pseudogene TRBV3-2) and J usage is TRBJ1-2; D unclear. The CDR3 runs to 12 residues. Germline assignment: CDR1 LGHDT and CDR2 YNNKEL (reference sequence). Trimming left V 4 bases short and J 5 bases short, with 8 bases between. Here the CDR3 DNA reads TGTGCCAGCAGCCCAGACCCGTATGGCTACACCTTC. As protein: CASSPDPYGYTF.

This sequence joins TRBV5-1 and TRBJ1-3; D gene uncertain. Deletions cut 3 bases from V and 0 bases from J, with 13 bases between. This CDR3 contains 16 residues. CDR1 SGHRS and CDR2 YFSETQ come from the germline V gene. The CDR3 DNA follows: TGCGCCAGCAGCTCTAGTGTCGGCGGCTCTGGAAACACCATATATTTT. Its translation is CASSSSVGGSGNTIYF.

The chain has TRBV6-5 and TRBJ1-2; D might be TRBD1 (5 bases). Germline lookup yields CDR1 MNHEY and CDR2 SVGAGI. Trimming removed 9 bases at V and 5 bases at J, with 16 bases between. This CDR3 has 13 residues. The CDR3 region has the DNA TGTGCCAGTACGGGACGGGGAGGATATGGCTACACCTTC. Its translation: CASTGRGGYGYTF.

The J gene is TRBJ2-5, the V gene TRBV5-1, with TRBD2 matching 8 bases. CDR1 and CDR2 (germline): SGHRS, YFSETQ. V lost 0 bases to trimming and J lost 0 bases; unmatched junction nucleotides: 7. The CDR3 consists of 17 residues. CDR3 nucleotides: TGCGCCAGCAGCTTGGCGTTAGCGGGGCATAACCAAGAGACCCAGTACTTC. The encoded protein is CASSLALAGHNQETQYF.

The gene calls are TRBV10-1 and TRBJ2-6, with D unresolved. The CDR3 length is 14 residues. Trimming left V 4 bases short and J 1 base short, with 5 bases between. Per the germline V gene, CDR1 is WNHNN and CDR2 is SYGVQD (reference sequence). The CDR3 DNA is TGCGCCAGCAGTGTCATTTCTGGGGCCAACGTCCTGACTTTC. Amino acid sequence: CASSVISGANVLTF.

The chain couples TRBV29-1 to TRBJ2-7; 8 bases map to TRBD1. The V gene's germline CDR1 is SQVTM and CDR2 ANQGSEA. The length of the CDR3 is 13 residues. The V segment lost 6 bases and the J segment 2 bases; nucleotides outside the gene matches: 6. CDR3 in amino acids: CSVSGGDTYEQYF. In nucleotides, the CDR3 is TGCAGCGTGTCAGGGGGCGACACCTACGAGCAGTACTTC.

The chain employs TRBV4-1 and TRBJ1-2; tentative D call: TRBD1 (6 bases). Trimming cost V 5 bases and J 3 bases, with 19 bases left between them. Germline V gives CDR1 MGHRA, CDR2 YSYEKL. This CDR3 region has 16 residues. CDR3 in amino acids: CASSAILTGKDYGYTF. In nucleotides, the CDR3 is TGCGCCAGCAGCGCCATTTTGACAGGCAAGGACTATGGCTACACCTTC.

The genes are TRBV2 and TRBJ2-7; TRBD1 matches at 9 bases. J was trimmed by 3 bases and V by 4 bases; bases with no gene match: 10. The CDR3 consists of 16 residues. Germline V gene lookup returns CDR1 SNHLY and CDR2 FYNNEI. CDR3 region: CASSGRRTGVVYEQYF. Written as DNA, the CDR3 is TGTGCCAGCAGTGGAAGGAGGACAGGGGTGGTCTACGAGCAGTACTTC.

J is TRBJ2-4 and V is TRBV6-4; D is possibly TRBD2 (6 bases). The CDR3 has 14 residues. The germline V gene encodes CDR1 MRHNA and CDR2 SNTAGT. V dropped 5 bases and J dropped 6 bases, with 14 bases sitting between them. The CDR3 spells CASSPEGLGNIQYF. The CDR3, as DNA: TGTGCCAGCAGTCCCGAGGGACTGGGAAACATTCAGTACTTC.

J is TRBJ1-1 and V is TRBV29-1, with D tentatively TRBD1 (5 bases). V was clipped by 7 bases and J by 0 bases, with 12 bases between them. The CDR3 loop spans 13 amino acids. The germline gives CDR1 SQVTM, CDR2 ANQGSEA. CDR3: CSAVTVMNTEAFF. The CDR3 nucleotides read TGCAGCGCTGTGACAGTTATGAACACTGAAGCTTTCTTT.

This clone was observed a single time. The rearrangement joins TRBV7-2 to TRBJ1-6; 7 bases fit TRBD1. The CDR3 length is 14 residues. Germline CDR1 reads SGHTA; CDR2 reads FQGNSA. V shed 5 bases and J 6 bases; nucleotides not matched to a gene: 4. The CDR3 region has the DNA TGTGCCAGCAGCCCGCAGGGGGGTAATTCACCCCTCCACTTT. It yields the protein CASSPQGGNSPLHF.

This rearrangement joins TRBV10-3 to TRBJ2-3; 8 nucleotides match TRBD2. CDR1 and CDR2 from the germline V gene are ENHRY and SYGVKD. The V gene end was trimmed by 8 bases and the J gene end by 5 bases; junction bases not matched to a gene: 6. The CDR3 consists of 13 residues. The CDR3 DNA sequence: TGTGCCATCTCGCTCGCGGGGGGAGATACGCAGTATTTT. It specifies CAISLAGGDTQYF.